The text below deals with one T cell receptor (beta chain). Its specificity is unknown. This record belongs to a study of PD-1 blockade in classical Hodgkin lymphoma. Study-level points and caveats: As was reported, newly diagnosed patients showed lower baseline TCR diversity than healthy donors did.

The CDR3 covers 15 residues. The trim removed 5 bases at V and 2 bases at J, leaving 10 bases unmatched. Germline V CDR1 and CDR2: SGHRS, YFSETQ. TCRdb keeps only in-frame clones here, not all; method: immunoSEQ multiplex PCR. This table has 37,000 or so clones, 85% to 90% appearing once. Each patient relapsed following autologous stem cell transplantation, and prior brentuximab vedotin exposure differed. The source was peripheral blood mononuclear cells (PBMCs), collected before the second cycle of nivolumab. This clonotype was sampled from a human donor with classical Hodgkin lymphoma. The chain combines TRBV5-1 with TRBJ2-7; 7 nucleotides line up with TRBD1. The CDR3 loop is CASSQGQVPAYEQYF. The CDR3 DNA follows: TGCGCCAGCAGTCAAGGACAGGTTCCTGCCTACGAGCAGTACTTC.